This T cell receptor (beta chain) was documented in a study of human T cells and chemical hapten exposure. This clonotype came up a few times. Its antigen is not identified. TCRdb reprocessed the RACE reads via MiXCR and lists one record per CDR3 protein. Here the sample spans about 380,000 distinct CDR3 sequences, about 5.1% being singletons. Time point in this sample: pre-sensitization, week 0. Treatment indicated: therapeutic diphenylcyclopropenone sensitization with weekly scalp DPC. Whole-study findings and limits: Expanded TCRs were compared with controls, and the expanded TCRs formed significantly more large CDR3 similarity clusters.

The sample was whole blood, taken in connection with sensitization to the hapten diphenylcyclopropenone (DPC). This sequence was found in a woman between 45 and 65 years old with alopecia areata. Some clones in this sample may be carry-over from other donors' samples.

This CDR3 is CASSLELGKSRNEQFF. The CDR3 DNA is TGCGCCAGCAGCTTGGAGTTGGGGAAATCGCGCAATGAGCAGTTCTTC. The chain uses TRBV5-1 and TRBJ2-1, with D uncertain. V gave up 0 bases and J gave up 6 bases, with 16 bases separating them. CDR1 is SGHRS, CDR2 YFSETQ, per germline. The CDR3 runs 16 residues.